This is a list of T cell receptor beta chains from one sample in a study of blood T cell repertoires in COVID-19. Only in-frame clones appear in the TCRdb table, and some are missing; sequencing was by immunoSEQ multiplex PCR. The top ten clones hold roughly 6.6% of a sample with over 50,000 clones, approximately 87% of them seen once. The sequenced sample consisted of peripheral blood. The receptors stem from a man between 60 and 75 years old with acute or convalescent COVID-19. Each CDR3 is given with its conserved first and last residue.

V: TRBV2
J: TRBJ1-6
CDR3: CATHGQGDSPLHF

V: TRBV15
J: TRBJ2-3
CDR3: CATSREASGGDTQYF

V: TRBV5-4
J: TRBJ1-2
CDR3: CASSLEGTSYGYTF

V: TRBV10-3
J: TRBJ2-2
CDR3: CATSPTSAGAGELFF

V: TRBV21-1
J: TRBJ2-7
CDR3: CASSSRGQGTYEQYF

V: TRBV6-5
J: TRBJ1-2
CDR3: CASSYRWTSRDGYTF

V: TRBV6-5
J: TRBJ2-7
CDR3: CASSYTLGAAYEQYF

V: TRBV19
J: TRBJ2-1
CDR3: CASSPIAGGLNEQFF

V: TRBV10-2
J: TRBJ1-4
CDR3: CASRRTGSTNEKLFF

V: TRBV7-2
J: TRBJ2-1
CDR3: CASSLGGHIGQFF

V: TRBV6-1
J: TRBJ1-2
CDR3: CASSETKGGYTF

V: TRBV2
J: TRBJ2-1
CDR3: CASSPQGLDEQFF

V: TRBV5-4
J: TRBJ2-2
CDR3: CASSLGGTSYLGGELFF

V: TRBV11-2
J: TRBJ1-2
CDR3: CASSRDRDYGYTF

V: TRBV28
J: TRBJ1-1
CDR3: CASNLDEGTEAFF

V: TRBV4-1
J: TRBJ2-1
CDR3: CASSQDSARLAVYNEQFF

V: TRBV5-1
J: TRBJ1-1
CDR3: CASSVGRGNTEAFF

V: TRBV27
J: TRBJ2-7
CDR3: CASSLLTGFRPYEQYF

V: TRBV5-4
J: TRBJ2-7
CDR3: CASRRDRASYEQYF

V: TRBV9
J: TRBJ1-1
CDR3: CASSVAQANTEAFF

V: TRBV4-3
J: TRBJ1-4
CDR3: CASSQAPGQGEKLFF